This TCR beta chain is from a study of graft-versus-host responses after intestinal transplantation. Study summary: Those transplanted obtained multivisceral, liver-intestinal, or isolated intestinal grafts.

Concerning this clone itself: The antigen remains undetermined.

Findings and limits, study-wide: Among circulating GvH clones, peak levels were associated with early post-transplant declines in HvG clones. High graft-versus-host to host-versus-graft clonal ratios were seen in allografts of patients with graft-donor T cell macrochimerism. GvH clones surfaced in recipient marrow, some emerging earlier in ileum or blood.

The table came from immunoSEQ multiplex PCR; TCRdb's copy has only in-frame clones and leaves some out. The sample consists of some 82,000 clones, 80% to 90% of them appearing once. The CDR3 is 15 residues long. Trimming at V came to 6 bases and at J to 0 bases, leaving 4 bases not matched to a gene. Germline V lookup: CDR1 MNHEY, CDR2 SVGAGI. The J gene is TRBJ2-2, the V gene TRBV6-5; 7 nucleotides agree with TRBD1. The clonotype comes from a human donor who was the organ donor for an intestinal transplant. The sample was unstimulated CD8+ T cells sorted from spleen or lymph node cells, taken before transplant. The CDR3, as DNA: TGTGCCAGCAGCTGGGACAGCTCGAACACCGGGGAGCTGTTTTTT. Translating gives CASSWDSSNTGELFF.